The following is a T cell receptor beta chain sequence with its context. The target antigen is unknown. Germline V gene sequence: CDR1 MDHEN, CDR2 SYDVKM. CDR3 length equals 15 residues. After removal of 5 bases from V and 4 bases from J, the junction contained 9 bases not matched to a gene. Repertoires were generated with immunoSEQ multiplex PCR, while TCRdb's copy carries only in-frame clones and drops some. The sample lists approximately 35,000 clones, 70% to 90% occurring once. The data stem from a study of a mutant IDH1 vaccine in newly diagnosed glioma. General study points: Vaccine-induced immune responses were detected in roughly 92% of patients.

This sample's time point: baseline, week 1 (first vaccination visit). As to treatment: pre-vaccination baseline after standard-of-care therapy. The chain combines TRBV28 with TRBJ2-7; 9 positions agree with TRBD1. This material consisted of PBMCs, taken from a glioma patient treated with radiotherapy, temozolomide or both. The receptor comes from a woman aged 40 to 50 with glioma. CDR3 in DNA: TGTGCCAGCAGTGTGACCGGGACAGGGAAATACGAGCAGTACTTC. Protein: CASSVTGTGKYEQYF.